This record covers a single T cell receptor beta chain. Its cognate antigen has yet to be identified. Per-nucleotide qualities are absent, and no much larger clonotype sits a single base away. This sample is drawn from a study of cytomegalovirus exposure and HLA in healthy donors (dated 2017 in TCRdb). Study-level background: According to a later analysis, the 110 or so validation repertoires were produced on the same platform as the 666 repertoires of the first cohort. The study aimed to test whether cataloging public T cell receptors could reveal signatures of past pathogen exposure. A separate validation cohort of more than 100 different subjects was used in addition to the approximately 700-subject first cohort. High-throughput TCR immunosequencing, statistical association of individual TCRs with disease status, and machine learning were combined to predict cytomegalovirus infection status. The study at large found these results: In the study, some 180 TCR beta chains were listed as associated with cytomegalovirus. The authors suggested that the approach could potentially be generalized to other disease states and immunological phenotypes. Most TCR sequences were seen in very few donors, while some public TCRs were found in many individuals. The validation cohort had no HLA typing available for a later analysis, so co-occurrence within that cohort was assessed over all 110 or so repertoires. In both the original and validation cohorts, the classifier was reported to diagnose cytomegalovirus status with high specificity and sensitivity. Subsequent analysis determined that TCRs grouped into clusters in the first cohort also showed a tendency toward co-occurrence across the 130 or so validation repertoires, and 94% of cluster scores exceeded 0. In vitro tests confirmed that three of the cytomegalovirus-associated TCR beta chains recognize cytomegalovirus antigens.

Separate from the roughly 650-subject first cohort, the validation cohort of about 110 subjects was the group to which the donors belonged. Library preparation employed the immunoSEQ multiplex PCR assay. As for the authors' bioinformatics: A statistical classification framework was developed to diagnose cytomegalovirus status using the catalog of TCR beta chain sequences. Drawn from immuneACCESS, this table holds only the in-frame rearrangements with V and J called that TCRdb kept. Clones are partly lost; checked studies trace under half to an unresolved V gene and leave the rest unexplained. V, J and clone size reflect that table, while D and trimming were determined from the DNA. Across this sample there are some 67,000 clones, with 94% seen only once. The ten largest clonotypes hold approximately 1% of the sample. Sequencing was carried out using PBMCs. This clonotype originated in a young woman in good health and CMV-seronegative.

Read as DNA, the sequence is TGTGCCAGCAGCAGAGAGCGGACAGCCCAAGAGACCCAGTACTTC. It codes for CASSRERTAQETQYF. In this chain, TRBV11-2 is recombined with TRBJ2-5; the D gene is perhaps TRBD1, on 6 matching bases. The junction shows trimming of 5 bases on V and 1 base on J, plus 14 bases between the germline ends. The germline V gene yields SGHAT for CDR1 and FQNNGV for CDR2. The CDR3 runs 15 residues from the cysteine to the phenylalanine. Only the CDR3 region is kept as DNA, spanning 45 bases read in frame from base 1.